A selection of T cell receptor beta chains follows, all from one sample in a study of CD8 T cells in Susac syndrome. One entry per CDR3 protein, called by TCRdb with MiXCR from the immunoSEQ multiplex PCR reads. The sample lists some 220,000 distinct CDR3 sequences; roughly 96% were seen once. Sequencing was done on a sample of CD4+ T cells from PBMCs. The receptors originated from a human donor with multiple sclerosis. The CDR3 runs from the conserved cysteine through the conserved F or W. A D gene is named only where the DNA matches it firmly. Clone size is given for some rows only: seen once, a few or many times, or a class if the clone is expanded.

V,size,D,J,CDR3,DNA
TRBV28,.,.,TRBJ1-5,CASKNIGRAGQPQHF,TGTGCCAGCAAAAATATTGGCAGGGCGGGTCAGCCCCAGCATTTT
TRBV25-1,.,TRBD2,TRBJ2-7,CASSPSGVSYEQYF,TGTGCCAGCAGTCCTAGCGGGGTCTCCTACGAGCAGTACTTC
TRBV20-1,.,TRBD1,TRBJ1-5,CSARQGVNQPQHF,TGCAGTGCTAGACAGGGGGTCAATCAGCCCCAGCATTTT
TRBV20-1,.,TRBD2,TRBJ2-4,CSASSSGEGIQYF,TGCAGTGCTAGCTCTAGCGGGGAGGGCATTCAGTACTTC
TRBV4-2,.,TRBD2,TRBJ2-1,CASSHETLAGGGNEQFF,TGTGCCAGCAGCCACGAGACTCTAGCGGGAGGAGGCAATGAGCAGTTCTTC
TRBV2,.,TRBD2,TRBJ2-4,CASSEAKASGKIMHTKNIQYF,TGTGCCAGCAGTGAAGCGAAGGCTAGCGGGAAGATAATGCATACCAAAAACATTCAGTACTTC
TRBV9,.,TRBD2,TRBJ2-5,CASASGLAPEETQYF,TGTGCCAGCGCCAGTGGACTAGCGCCTGAAGAGACCCAGTACTTC
TRBV20-1,.,.,TRBJ2-1,CSARDYVNEQFF,TGCAGTGCTAGAGATTATGTGAACGAGCAGTTCTTC
TRBV29-1,.,.,TRBJ2-1,CSVRPNYNEQFF,TGCAGCGTTCGACCGAACTACAATGAGCAGTTCTTC
TRBV30,.,.,TRBJ2-3,CALTRDSTDTQYF,TGTGCCTTAACTCGGGACAGCACAGATACGCAGTATTTT
TRBV18,.,.,TRBJ1-2,CASSPGAANYGYTF,TGTGCCAGCTCACCGGGAGCAGCTAACTATGGCTACACCTTC
TRBV10-3,.,.,TRBJ2-6,CAIVDSGANVLTF,TGTGCCATCGTGGACTCTGGGGCCAACGTCCTGACTTTC
TRBV2,.,.,TRBJ2-1,CASSERGGGYNEQFF,TGTGCCAGCAGTGAACGTGGCGGAGGCTACAATGAGCAGTTCTTC
TRBV15,.,TRBD2,TRBJ2-7,CATSPYGGVYEQYF,TGTGCCACCAGCCCCTACGGGGGGGTCTACGAGCAGTACTTC
TRBV19,.,TRBD1,TRBJ2-2,CASGNWDSNTGELFF,TGTGCCAGTGGAAATTGGGACAGCAACACCGGGGAGCTGTTTTTT
TRBV7-8,.,.,TRBJ2-2,CASSLLTNTGELFF,TGTGCCAGCAGCTTACTAACGAACACCGGGGAGCTGTTTTTT
TRBV18,.,.,TRBJ2-7,CASSRDRDSEQYF,TGTGCCAGCTCACGAGACCGGGACTCCGAGCAGTACTTC
TRBV10-3,.,.,TRBJ2-5,CAARSGQETQYF,TGTGCCGCCAGAAGCGGCCAAGAGACCCAGTACTTC
TRBV28,few,.,TRBJ1-1,CASSLNNRNTEAFF,TGTGCCAGCAGTTTAAATAATCGGAACACTGAAGCTTTCTTT
TRBV25-1,.,TRBD2,TRBJ2-1,CASSEWGGGKDNEQFF,TGTGCCAGCAGTGAATGGGGGGGAGGTAAGGACAATGAGCAGTTCTTC
TRBV3-1,.,.,TRBJ2-5,CASSQFWPQYF,TGTGCCAGCAGCCAATTCTGGCCCCAGTACTTC
TRBV4-1,.,TRBD2,TRBJ2-1,CASSHLGLAAYNEQFF,TGCGCCAGCAGCCACCTCGGACTAGCGGCCTACAATGAGCAGTTCTTC
TRBV3-1,.,.,TRBJ2-3,CASSQMAGATDTQYF,TGTGCCAGCAGCCAAATGGCGGGGGCCACAGATACGCAGTATTTT
TRBV27,.,.,TRBJ2-6,CASRPSGANVLTF,TGTGCCAGCAGACCCTCTGGGGCCAACGTCCTGACTTTC
TRBV3-1,.,.,TRBJ2-1,CASSQEGGGLGNEQFF,TGTGCCAGCAGCCAAGAAGGTGGAGGGCTTGGGAATGAGCAGTTCTTC
TRBV5-6,once,.,TRBJ1-2,CASRPPGAGYGYTF,TGTGCCAGCAGGCCCCCAGGGGCAGGCTATGGCTACACCTTC
TRBV12-3/TRBV12-4,.,.,TRBJ2-5,CASKKGGNQETQYF,TGTGCCAGCAAGAAAGGGGGGAACCAAGAGACCCAGTACTTC
TRBV27,.,.,TRBJ2-5,CASRRAPWETQYF,TGTGCCAGCAGAAGGGCCCCATGGGAGACCCAGTACTTC
TRBV4-2,.,TRBD1,TRBJ1-6,CASSQAQTGRALHF,TGTGCCAGCAGCCAAGCTCAGACAGGGCGAGCCCTCCACTTT
TRBV19,.,TRBD1,TRBJ2-3,CASSVDRGPADTQYF,TGTGCCAGTAGTGTCGACAGGGGTCCCGCAGATACGCAGTATTTT